This T cell receptor beta chain was sequenced for a study of blood T cell repertoires in COVID-19. Study context: Whether acute or convalescent, the COVID-19 samples came from the United States, Italy and Spain.

Deletions cut 0 bases from V and 5 bases from J, with 13 bases between. From germline, CDR1 is GTSNPN and CDR2 SVGIG (reference sequence). CDR3 length equals 15 residues. Sequencing was performed with immunoSEQ multiplex PCR; in TCRdb, only in-frame clones are kept and a portion is missing. Altogether about 220,000 clones are present, around 81% being singletons, with the ten largest covering 3% to 3.5%. The V call is TRBV30, the J call TRBJ1-4; D gene ambiguous. Sequenced sample: peripheral blood. The sequence derives from a woman aged 25 to 39 who had recovered from COVID-19. This CDR3 is CAWSVLPTDNEKLFF. The CDR3 coding sequence is TGTGCCTGGAGTGTACTACCGACCGACAATGAAAAACTGTTTTTT.